This TCR beta chain was identified in a study of regulatory T cells in long-lasting Graves disease. Sequencing libraries for TCR beta were prepared with iRepertoire HTBI primers and Arm-PCR of CDR3 regions. TCRdb recomputed calls from the multiplex PCR reads with MiXCR, one row per CDR3 protein. The sample comprises around 300,000 distinct CDR3 sequences, around 20% of which are singletons, and approximately 53% rests with the top ten. Time point of the sample: persistent/refractory GD, antithyroid drugs over 5 years with positive TRAb. From PBMCs, RNA was extracted and then used to make the TCR library. This clonotype was recorded many times. The clonotype comes from a female donor with Graves disease. Sequencing used peripheral blood mononuclear cells (PBMCs), obtained when the disease was refractory, from a patient treated with antithyroid drugs.

The CDR3 sequence: CASSYSWTAGANVLTF. CDR3 DNA sequence: TGTGCCAGCAGTTACTCCTGGACAGCTGGGGCCAACGTCCTGACTTTC. The chain is built from TRBV6-5 and TRBJ2-6; a possible D gene is TRBD1 (6 bases). V gave up 0 bases and J gave up 2 bases, with 8 bases separating them. The germline gives CDR1 MNHEY, CDR2 SVGAGI. CDR3 length: 16 residues.